This TCR beta chain stems from a study of cytomegalovirus exposure and HLA in healthy donors. The PCR employed 60 Vbeta primers together with 13 Jbeta primers. Clones were sequenced by immunoSEQ multiplex PCR, and TCRdb holds only the in-frame ones, with some missing. The sample includes about 140,000 clones, roughly four fifths seen only once; the top ten take approximately 2%. This CDR3 has 15 residues. Looked up from germline, CDR1 is SGDLS and CDR2 is YYNGEE. V gave up 2 bases and J gave up 8 bases, with 16 bases separating them. Sequencing input: PBMCs. This receptor was obtained from a man aged 25-40 years in good health and CMV-seronegative. The rearrangement links TRBV9 to TRBJ1-4, with D perhaps matching TRBD1 (6 bases). The CDR3 is CASSVSVGGGEKLFF. Here the CDR3 DNA reads TGTGCCAGCAGCGTCTCTGTAGGGGGAGGGGAAAAACTGTTTTTT.